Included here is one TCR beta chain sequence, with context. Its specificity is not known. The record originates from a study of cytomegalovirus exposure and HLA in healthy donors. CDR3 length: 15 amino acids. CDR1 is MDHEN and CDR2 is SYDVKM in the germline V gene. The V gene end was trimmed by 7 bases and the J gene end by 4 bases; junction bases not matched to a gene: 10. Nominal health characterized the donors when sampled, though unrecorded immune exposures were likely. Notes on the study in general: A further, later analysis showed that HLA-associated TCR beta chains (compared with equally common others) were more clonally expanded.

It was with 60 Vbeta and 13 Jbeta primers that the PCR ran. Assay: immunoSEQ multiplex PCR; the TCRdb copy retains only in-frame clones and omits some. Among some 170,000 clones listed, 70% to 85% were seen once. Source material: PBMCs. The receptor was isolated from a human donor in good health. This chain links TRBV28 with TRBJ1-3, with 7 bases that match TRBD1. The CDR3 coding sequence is TGTGCCAGCAAAAACACAGGGGTGGAGGGAAACACCATATATTTT. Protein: CASKNTGVEGNTIYF.